Presented here are 29 T cell receptor beta chains from one specimen sequenced in a study of identical twins. TCRdb reanalysed the 5' RACE reads using MiXCR and keeps one entry per CDR3 protein. Of hundreds of thousands of distinct CDR3 sequences in the sample, over 9% were seen once. Another study also made use of these data, one on yellow fever vaccine responses in identical twins.

Specimen: PBMCs. These receptor sequences come from a young woman in good health.

The V and J genes are TRBV9 and TRBJ2-7, with 14 bases lining up with TRBD2. V lost 6 bases to trimming and J lost 4 bases; unmatched junction nucleotides: 6. Germline CDR1 reads SGDLS; CDR2 reads YYNGEE. The CDR3 extends over 15 amino acids. The CDR3 DNA reads TGTGCCAGCACGAGGGGACTAGCGGGAGATTACGAGCAGTACTTC. This codes for CASTRGLAGDYEQYF.

The chain has TRBV19 and TRBJ1-1; D is unresolved. The V end lost 4 bases, the J end lost 0 bases, and 6 bases lay between the germline ends. Looked up from germline, CDR1 is LNHDA and CDR2 is SQIVND (reference sequence). The CDR3 extends over 13 amino acids. The CDR3 sequence is CASSNSMNTEAFF. In DNA form, the CDR3 reads TGTGCCAGTAGTAATTCCATGAACACTGAAGCTTTCTTT.

This chain joins TRBV19 and TRBJ2-1, with D unresolved. The length of the CDR3 is 13 residues. The ends were cut back, 7 bases at V and 5 bases at J, with 12 bases in the middle. Germline V CDR1 and CDR2: LNHDA, SQIVND (reference sequence). CDR3 sequence reads: CASMGNSHNEQFF. CDR3 nucleotides: TGTGCCAGTATGGGAAATAGCCACAATGAGCAGTTCTTC.

This clonotype was detected ten times or more. This chain uses TRBV5-1 with TRBJ1-3; D is unclear. This CDR3 has 15 amino acids. In germline, CDR1 is SGHRS, CDR2 YFSETQ. V was cut by 0 bases and J by 0 bases, with 7 bases left in between. DNA of the CDR3: TGCGCCAGCAGCTTGGGCGGAAACTCTGGAAACACCATATATTTT. Amino acids: CASSLGGNSGNTIYF. Looking up the rest from reference TRBV5-1 and TRBJ1-3 gives the full variable domain: KAGVTQTPRYLIKTRGQQVTLSCSPISGHRSVSWYQQTPGQGLQFLFEYFSETQRNKGNFPGRFSGRQFSNSRSEMNVSTLELGDSALYLCASSLGGNSGNTIYFGEGSWLTVV.

This clonotype was counted between two and nine times. J is TRBJ2-4 and V is TRBV27, with TRBD2 identical over 8 bases. This CDR3 has 16 amino acids. Looked up from germline, CDR1 is MNHEY and CDR2 is SMNVEV (reference sequence). Trimming cost V 5 bases and J 0 bases; bases outside gene matches: 6. DNA for the CDR3: TGTGCCAGCAGTCTCACAGCGGGGGTAGCCAAAAACATTCAGTACTTC. It encodes CASSLTAGVAKNIQYF.

This chain joins TRBV4-1 and TRBJ2-7; TRBD2 matches 7 bases. The CDR3 totals 15 residues. Germline V CDR1 and CDR2: MGHRA, YSYEKL. V was clipped by 1 base and J by 3 bases; unmatched bases: 6. This chain's CDR3 is CASSQGASGFYEQYF. The CDR3 DNA reads TGCGCCAGCAGCCAAGGGGCTAGCGGATTCTACGAGCAGTACTTC.

This clonotype was recorded a few times. This chain connects TRBV29-1 to TRBJ2-3; D is unresolved. V lost 7 bases, J lost 2 bases, and 16 bases lay in between. The germline CDR1 and CDR2 sequences are SQVTM and ANQGSEA. The CDR3 extends over 14 amino acids. The CDR3: CSADLTTNTDTQYF. DNA of the CDR3: TGCAGCGCAGATTTAACTACCAACACAGATACGCAGTATTTT.

This clonotype was counted a few times. The chain recombines TRBV6-4 with TRBJ1-5, with 9 bases identical to TRBD1. Unmatched junction bases numbered 7, after V lost 2 bases and J lost 5 bases. CDR3 length: 16 amino acids. The germline V gene encodes CDR1 MRHNA and CDR2 SNTAGT. CDR3 in DNA: TGTGCCAGCAGTGACCGACAGGGGGAAGGGGATCAGCCCCAGCATTTT. Translation: CASSDRQGEGDQPQHF.

As concerns this clonotype: An end of the junction does not agree with germline; a read error may underlie this. V is TRBV27 and J is TRBJ1-1; no firm D call. Germline loops: CDR1 MNHEY, CDR2 SMNVEV (reference sequence). The CDR3 sequence is 11 residues long. This CDR3 reads CASSLNPEAFF. For the CDR3, the DNA is TGTGCCAGCAGTTTGAACCCTGAAGCTTTCTTT.

This clonotype was seen ten or more times. CDR3 sequence: CASSPRDPVRDTQYF. The CDR3 DNA sequence: TGTGCCAGCAGTCCCCGGGACCCTGTAAGAGATACGCAGTATTTT. V usage is TRBV12-3 or TRBV12-4 and J usage is TRBJ2-3; D may match TRBD1 or TRBD2 (5 bases each). The CDR3 loop spans 15 amino acids. Between the trimmed V and J ends, which lost 5 bases and 5 bases, there was a span of 17 bases.

This clonotype came up a few times. DNA for the CDR3: TGTGCCAGCTCACCACGGGGTCAGAGGGCTTTCTTT. Protein: CASSPRGQRAFF. The rearrangement joins TRBV18 to TRBJ1-1; D gene unclear. Per the germline V gene, CDR1 is KGHSH and CDR2 is LQKENI. Trimming removed 1 base from V and 11 bases from J, with 11 bases in between. This CDR3 spans 12 amino acids.

This clonotype was found many times. The chain links TRBV29-1 to TRBJ2-7, with D hard to call. Germline V gives CDR1 SQVTM, CDR2 ANQGSEA. V lost 5 bases and J lost 0, with 11 bases in between. The CDR3 has 13 amino acids. As DNA, the CDR3 is TGCAGCGTTTACTCGGGCAGCTCCTACGAGCAGTACTTC. It encodes CSVYSGSSYEQYF.

This clonotype showed up just a few times. The genes are TRBV13 and TRBJ2-1; TRBD1 agrees at 12 bases. CDR1 is PRHDT, CDR2 FYEKMQ, per germline (reference sequence). With 5 bases clipped from V and 8 bases from J, the junction kept 10 bases outside the gene matches. The length of the CDR3 is 16 residues. In DNA, the CDR3 is TGTGCCAGCAGCGTGATGGGACAGGGGGCGGGGGATGAGCAGTTCTTC. This sequence encodes CASSVMGQGAGDEQFF.

This clonotype was detected only a few times. The J gene is TRBJ2-7, the V gene TRBV20-1, with D possibly being TRBD2 (7 bases). This CDR3 has 14 amino acids. The V and J ends lost 6 bases and 2 bases respectively, with 17 bases between them. The germline V gene encodes CDR1 DFQATT and CDR2 SNEGSKA (reference sequence). CDR3 protein: CSAPTRGGTYEQYF. CDR3 bases: TGCAGTGCGCCTACTAGGGGGGGAACCTACGAGCAGTACTTC.

The chain employs TRBV2 and TRBJ2-3, with D unresolved. The length of the CDR3 is 12 residues. Germline V gene lookup returns CDR1 SNHLY and CDR2 FYNNEI. V was pared by 3 bases and J by 6 bases, with 7 bases between. CDR3 DNA: TGTGCCAGCAGTGATGGGTGGGATACGCAGTATTTT. Protein: CASSDGWDTQYF. Full variable domain (remainder filled in from reference TRBV2 and TRBJ2-3): EPEVTQTPSHQVTQMGQEVILRCVPISNHLYFYWYRQILGQKVEFLVSFYNNEISEKSEIFDDQFSVERPDGSNFTLKIRSTKLEDSAMYFCASSDGWDTQYFGPGTRLTVL.

This clonotype has a count of ten or more. This chain links TRBV28 with TRBJ1-5; a weak D match, TRBD1 (5 bases). CDR1 MDHEN and CDR2 SYDVKM come from the germline V gene. Trimming stripped 5 bases from V and 7 bases from J, with 15 bases between. The CDR3 is 14 residues long. This chain's CDR3 is CASSPAGRDQPQHF. The CDR3, as DNA: TGTGCCAGCAGTCCGGCCGGTCGGGACCAGCCCCAGCATTTT.

This clonotype showed up many times. The chain has TRBV20-1 and TRBJ1-2, with D maybe TRBD1 (5 bases). Trimming took 6 bases from V and 4 from J, leaving 9 bases between them. This CDR3 has 11 residues. Germline assignment: CDR1 DFQATT and CDR2 SNEGSKA (reference sequence). The CDR3: CSAGEGYGYTF. CDR3 sequence (DNA): TGCAGTGCGGGGGAGGGCTATGGCTACACCTTC.

The chain uses TRBV15 and TRBJ2-1; 9 positions agree with TRBD1. The CDR3 covers 16 residues. Germline trimming cut 3 bases from V and 4 bases from J; bases unmatched to any gene: 7. The germline V gene has CDR1 LNHNV and CDR2 YYDKDF (reference sequence). CDR3 in DNA: TGTGCCACCAGCAGGGGGTTACAGGGGGCTTACAATGAGCAGTTCTTC. Translation: CATSRGLQGAYNEQFF.

This clonotype was seen only a few times. This sequence joins TRBV20-1 and TRBJ1-2, with TRBD1 matching 7 bases. The CDR3 spans 12 residues. From germline, CDR1 is DFQATT and CDR2 SNEGSKA (reference sequence). Germline trimming cut 6 bases from V and 10 bases from J; bases unmatched to any gene: 11. The CDR3 DNA reads TGCAGTGCGCTCAATGACAGGGCGGTCTACACCTTC. This encodes CSALNDRAVYTF.

Only a few counts were recorded for this clonotype. The chain links TRBV12-3 or TRBV12-4 to TRBJ2-1; 9 nucleotides line up with TRBD2. The junction had 15 bases not matched to a gene; V was cut back by 2 bases and J by 7 bases. The CDR3 is 18 residues long. The CDR3 is CASSLNLNWREGLNEQFF. The DNA for the CDR3 is TGTGCCAGCAGTTTAAATCTGAATTGGCGGGAGGGCCTGAATGAGCAGTTCTTC.

The CDR3 nucleotides read TGTGCCAGCAGCTTTTGGGAATTAAACTACAATGAGCAGTTCTTC. This sequence encodes CASSFWELNYNEQFF. The chain has TRBV5-6 and TRBJ2-1, with no clear D. Looked up from germline, CDR1 is SGHDT and CDR2 is YYEEEE. The CDR3 is 15 amino acids. Trimming stripped 2 bases from V and 3 bases from J, with 12 bases between. Together with reference TRBV5-6 and TRBJ2-1, the CDR3 gives the full variable domain: DAGVTQSPTHLIKTRGQQVTLRCSPKSGHDTVSWYQQALGQGPQFIFQYYEEEERQRGNFPDRFSGHQFPNYSSELNVNALLLGDSALYLCASSFWELNYNEQFFGPGTRLTVL.

The chain has TRBV20-1 and TRBJ1-2; D gene ambiguous. From germline, CDR1 is DFQATT and CDR2 SNEGSKA (reference sequence). The CDR3 runs 13 residues. V lost 6 bases to trimming and J lost 3 bases, with 14 bases between them. The CDR3 sequence: CSASAGSYYGYTF. In nucleotides, the CDR3 is TGCAGTGCCAGCGCGGGAAGCTACTATGGCTACACCTTC.

This clonotype was recorded a few times. This chain connects TRBV12-3 or TRBV12-4 to TRBJ2-1; 12 nucleotides line up with TRBD1. V lost 3 bases, J lost 12 bases, and 9 bases stayed unmatched. This CDR3 comprises 15 residues. The CDR3 sequence is CASSFLGQGAEGQFF. CDR3 DNA: TGTGCCAGCAGTTTTTTGGGACAGGGGGCGGAGGGGCAGTTCTTC.

V is TRBV6-1 and J is TRBJ2-1; TRBD2 aligns across 14 bases. The CDR3 sequence is 18 residues long. Germline CDR1 reads MNHNS; CDR2 reads SASEGT. The trim removed 8 bases at V and 0 bases at J, leaving 9 bases unmatched. The CDR3 reads CASSTGLAGVTSYNEQFF. The CDR3 DNA sequence: TGTGCCAGCTCCACGGGACTAGCGGGGGTGACCTCCTACAATGAGCAGTTCTTC.

This clonotype appeared a few times. The chain is built from TRBV4-1 and TRBJ2-2, with D possibly matching TRBD2 (7 bases). Between the trimmed V and J ends, which lost 0 bases and 5 bases, there was a span of 13 bases. The germline CDR1 and CDR2 sequences are MGHRA and YSYEKL. CDR3 length: 16 amino acids. In DNA form, the CDR3 reads TGCGCCAGCAGCCAAGAGGCGGGGGCGCGGACCGGGGAGCTGTTTTTT. Protein: CASSQEAGARTGELFF.

This clonotype was seen more than once but under ten times. V is TRBV5-1 and J is TRBJ2-1, with 8 bases lining up with TRBD2. This CDR3 is built from 16 residues. Germline assignment: CDR1 SGHRS and CDR2 YFSETQ. V lost 0 bases to trimming and J lost 4 bases; unmatched junction nucleotides: 6. The CDR3 protein is CASSLEPGLVYNEQFF. CDR3 nucleotide sequence: TGCGCCAGCAGCTTGGAACCGGGACTAGTTTACAATGAGCAGTTCTTC.

This clonotype was counted at least ten times. The chain employs TRBV29-1 and TRBJ2-1, with 10 bases aligning to TRBD2. Germline V CDR1 and CDR2: SQVTM, ANQGSEA. The CDR3 sequence is 14 residues long. Trimming removed 6 bases from V and 6 bases from J; junction bases left unmatched: 8. The CDR3, as DNA: TGCAGCGTACCTCTAGCGGGAGTGAGCAATGAGCAGTTCTTC. The encoded protein is CSVPLAGVSNEQFF.

CDR3 amino acids: CASSEWVGSGEKLFF. For the CDR3, the DNA is TGTGCCAGCAGTGAATGGGTAGGGAGCGGTGAAAAACTGTTTTTT. The chain has TRBV6-1 and TRBJ1-4; D gene uncertain. This CDR3 spans 15 amino acids. V dropped 2 bases and J dropped 7 bases, with 14 bases sitting between them. Germline V lookup: CDR1 MNHNS, CDR2 SASEGT.

The chain links TRBV6-2 or TRBV6-3 to TRBJ2-7; no reliable D call. This CDR3 has 13 amino acids. Trimming cost V 5 bases and J 3 bases, with 11 bases left between them. Germline V gene data show CDR1 as MNHEY and CDR2 as SVGEGT. CDR3 sequence: CASSTSANYEQYF. The CDR3, as DNA: TGTGCCAGCAGTACCAGCGCAAACTACGAGCAGTACTTC.